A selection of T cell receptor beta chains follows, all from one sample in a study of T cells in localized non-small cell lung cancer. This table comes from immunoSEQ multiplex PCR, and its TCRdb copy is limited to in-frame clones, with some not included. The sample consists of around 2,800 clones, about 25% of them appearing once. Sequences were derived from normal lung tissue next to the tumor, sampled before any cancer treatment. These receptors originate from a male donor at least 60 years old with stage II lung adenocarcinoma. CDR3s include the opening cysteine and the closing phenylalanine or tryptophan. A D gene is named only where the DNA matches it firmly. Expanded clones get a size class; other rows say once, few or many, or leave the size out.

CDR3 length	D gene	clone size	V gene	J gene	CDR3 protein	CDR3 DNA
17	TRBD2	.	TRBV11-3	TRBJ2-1	CASSPLLASGPYNEQFF	TGTGCCAGCAGCCCCCTTTTAGCTAGCGGGCCGTACAATGAGCAGTTCTTC
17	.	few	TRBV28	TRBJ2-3	CASSLSVLGSSTDTQYF	TGTGCCAGCAGTTTATCGGTTCTGGGGTCTAGCACAGATACGCAGTATTTT
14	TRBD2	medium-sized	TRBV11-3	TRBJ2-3	CASSPGRKSDTQYF	TGTGCCAGCAGCCCCGGGAGGAAAAGCGATACGCAGTATTTT
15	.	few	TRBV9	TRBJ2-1	CASSVGWRGHNEQFF	TGTGCCAGCAGCGTTGGGTGGCGGGGGCACAATGAGCAGTTCTTC
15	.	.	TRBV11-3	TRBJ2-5	CASSLAWGVQETQYF	TGTGCCAGCAGCTTGGCCTGGGGCGTCCAAGAGACCCAGTACTTC
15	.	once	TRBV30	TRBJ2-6	CAWSVLTSGANVLTF	TGTGCCTGGAGTGTACTGACCTCTGGGGCCAACGTCCTGACTTTC
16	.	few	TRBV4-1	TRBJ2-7	CASSHDVGYTSYEQYF	TGCGCCAGCAGCCATGATGTGGGATATACGTCCTACGAGCAGTACTTC
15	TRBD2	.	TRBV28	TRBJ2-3	CASSLAGGFTDTQYF	TGTGCCAGCAGTTTAGCGGGAGGGTTCACAGATACGCAGTATTTT
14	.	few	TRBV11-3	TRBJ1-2	CASSLSPANYGYTF	TGTGCCAGCAGCTTAAGTCCAGCTAACTATGGCTACACCTTC
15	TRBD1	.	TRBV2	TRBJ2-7	CASSPGTGISYEQYF	TGTGCCAGCAGCCCCGGGACAGGGATTTCCTACGAGCAGTACTTC
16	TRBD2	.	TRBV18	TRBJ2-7	CASSGLAGERAYEQYF	TGTGCCAGCTCAGGACTAGCGGGAGAGCGAGCCTACGAGCAGTACTTC
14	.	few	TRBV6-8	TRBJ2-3	CASSAGTSTDTQYF	TGTGCCAGCAGTGCCGGGACTAGCACAGATACGCAGTATTTT
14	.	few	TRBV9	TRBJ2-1	CASSVGGVYNEQFF	TGTGCCAGCAGCGTAGGTGGGGTTTACAATGAGCAGTTCTTC
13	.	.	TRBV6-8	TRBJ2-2	CASSYSSTGELFF	TGTGCCAGCAGTTACTCGAGTACCGGGGAGCTGTTTTTT
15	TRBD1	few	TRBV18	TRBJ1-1	CASSPRTQGGTEAFF	TGTGCCAGCTCACCAAGGACCCAGGGGGGCACTGAAGCTTTCTTT
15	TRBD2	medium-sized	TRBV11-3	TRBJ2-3	CASSLQAGFTDTQYF	TGTGCCAGCAGCTTGCAAGCGGGATTTACAGATACGCAGTATTTT
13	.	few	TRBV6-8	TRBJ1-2	CASSYGVPYGYTF	TGTGCCAGCAGTTACGGGGTACCGTATGGCTACACCTTC
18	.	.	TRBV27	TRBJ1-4	CASSPYRANGGTNEKLFF	TGTGCCAGCAGTCCCTACAGGGCTAATGGGGGAACTAATGAAAAACTGTTTTTT
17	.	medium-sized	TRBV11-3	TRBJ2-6	CASSLEGPISGANVLTF	TGTGCCAGCAGCTTGGAGGGGCCAATCTCTGGGGCCAACGTCCTGACTTTC
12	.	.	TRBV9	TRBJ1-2	CASRSQGAGYTF	TGTGCCAGCCGCTCACAGGGAGCTGGCTACACCTTC
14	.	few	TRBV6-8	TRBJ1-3	CAISGGGAGNTIYF	TGTGCCATCAGTGGCGGGGGAGCTGGAAACACCATATATTTT
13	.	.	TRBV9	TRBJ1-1	CASSWTSNTEAFF	TGTGCCAGCAGTTGGACATCGAACACTGAAGCTTTCTTT
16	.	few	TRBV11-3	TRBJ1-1	CASSPGAAGMNTEAFF	TGTGCCAGCAGCCCCGGAGCGGCAGGGATGAACACTGAAGCTTTCTTT
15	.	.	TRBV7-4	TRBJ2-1	CASSSSPGTLNEQFF	TGTGCCAGCAGCTCAAGCCCCGGGACCCTGAATGAGCAGTTCTTC
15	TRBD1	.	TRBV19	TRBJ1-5	CASRRRQGNNQPQHF	TGTGCCAGTAGGCGGCGACAGGGTAACAATCAGCCCCAGCATTTT
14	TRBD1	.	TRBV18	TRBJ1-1	CASSPGTGDAEAFF	TGTGCCAGCTCACCTGGGACAGGGGACGCTGAAGCTTTCTTT
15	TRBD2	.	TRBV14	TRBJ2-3	CASSSKRGSTDTQYF	TGTGCCAGCAGTTCGAAGCGGGGGAGCACAGATACGCAGTATTTT
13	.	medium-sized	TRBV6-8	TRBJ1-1	CAISAAVDTEAFF	TGTGCCATCAGTGCGGCTGTTGACACTGAAGCTTTCTTT
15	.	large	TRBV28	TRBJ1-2	CASILSSGGRGGYTF	TGTGCCAGCATCCTCTCGAGCGGCGGTCGAGGTGGCTACACCTTC
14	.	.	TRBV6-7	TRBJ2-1	CASSETGFRNEQFF	TGTGCCAGCAGTGAAACGGGATTCAGGAATGAGCAGTTCTTC
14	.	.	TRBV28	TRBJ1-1	CASSLSVRNTEAFF	TGTGCCAGCAGTTTATCCGTCCGGAACACTGAAGCTTTCTTT
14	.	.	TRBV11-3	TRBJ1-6	CASSSFSYNSPLHF	TGTGCCAGCAGCTCCTTTTCTTATAATTCACCCCTCCACTTT
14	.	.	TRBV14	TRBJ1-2	CASSRDGRNYGYTF	TGTGCCAGCAGCCGGGACGGGAGAAACTATGGCTACACCTTC
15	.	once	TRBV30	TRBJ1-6	CAWSAGVSYNSPLHF	TGTGCCTGGAGCGCAGGGGTGTCCTATAATTCACCCCTCCACTTT
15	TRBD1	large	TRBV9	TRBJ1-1	CASSGDRDRETEAFF	TGTGCCAGCAGTGGGGACCGGGACAGAGAAACTGAAGCTTTCTTT
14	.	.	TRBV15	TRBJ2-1	CATSRDGGNNEQFF	TGTGCCACCAGCAGAGATGGGGGGAACAATGAGCAGTTCTTC
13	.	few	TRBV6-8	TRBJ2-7	CASSYGEEYEQYF	TGTGCCAGCAGTTACGGGGAAGAATACGAGCAGTACTTC
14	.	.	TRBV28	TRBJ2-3	CASSYGGSTDTQYF	TGTGCCAGCAGTTACGGGGGAAGCACAGATACGCAGTATTTT
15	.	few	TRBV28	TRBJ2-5	CASSLTSGNQETQYF	TGTGCCAGCAGTCTTACCTCAGGGAACCAAGAGACCCAGTACTTC
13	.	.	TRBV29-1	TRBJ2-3	CSVGSSPTDTQYF	TGCAGCGTTGGGAGCAGCCCCACAGATACGCAGTATTTT
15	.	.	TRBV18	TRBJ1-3	CASSPRDSSGNTIYF	TGTGCCAGCTCACCAAGGGACTCCTCTGGAAACACCATATATTTT
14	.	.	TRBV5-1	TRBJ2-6	CASSFLSGANVLTF	TGCGCCAGCAGCTTCCTCTCTGGGGCCAACGTCCTGACTTTC